This T cell receptor (beta chain) was recorded in a study of metastatic and nonmetastatic thyroid tumors. Study conclusions and caveats: Malignant tumors reportedly showed significantly higher TCR beta diversity than benign nodules in both blood and tumor.

Treatment of any kind had been given to no patient before thyroid surgery. TCRdb re-called the PCR reads through MiXCR. The data contain 25,000 to 35,000 clones, over 15% of them singletons. This clone has more than one count but fewer than ten. Antigen: not known. A read error may account for a junction end that differs from germline. The CDR3 length is 15 residues. Germline loops: CDR1 LNHDA, CDR2 SQIVND (reference sequence). V usage is TRBV19 and J usage is TRBJ1-1, with D unresolved. This TCR was sampled from a female donor with papillary thyroid cancer or a benign thyroid nodule (not recorded which). Some clones in this sample may be carry-over from other donors' samples. The sample comprised blood. For the CDR3, the DNA is TGTGCCAGTAGTTACTCACCCTTCATGAACACTCAAGCTTTCTTT. Encoded protein: CASSYSPFMNTQAFF.